Presented here are 3 T cell receptor beta chains from one specimen sequenced in a study of neurological immune-mediated disorders. Each CDR3 protein is one row after TCRdb ran MiXCR on the 5' RACE reads. The table lists under 40,000 distinct CDR3 sequences, 6.5% to 7.5% of them singletons, with around 5% in the top ten. Sequenced: CD4+ T cells from blood. These receptors originate from a man aged 50-59 years in good health.

This clonotype was seen at least ten times. This chain uses TRBV6-6 with TRBJ2-2, with 10 bases aligning to TRBD2. There are 16 residues in the CDR3. V lost 1 base and J lost 5; bases outside the gene matches: 4. Germline V lookup: CDR1 MNHNY, CDR2 SVGAGI (reference sequence). CDR3 sequence reads: CASSYLRLAGTGELFF. CDR3 sequence (DNA): TGTGCCAGCAGTTACTTGAGACTAGCGGGTACCGGGGAGCTGTTTTTT.

This clonotype was counted many times. The chain joins TRBV29-1 to TRBJ2-7; tentatively, D is TRBD1 (5 bases). This CDR3 has 13 amino acids. Germline CDR1 is SQVTM and CDR2 is ANQGSEA. Trimming shortened V by 3 bases and J by 0 bases, and 9 bases separated the two germline ends. The CDR3 region has the DNA TGCAGCGTTGAGACAGAAAACTCCTACGAGCAGTACTTC. It codes for CSVETENSYEQYF.

This clonotype was detected once. J is TRBJ2-1 and V is TRBV20-1; 12 nucleotides line up with TRBD2. V shed 5 bases and J 8 bases; nucleotides not matched to a gene: 1. In germline, CDR1 is DFQATT, CDR2 SNEGSKA (reference sequence). CDR3 size: 12 residues. The CDR3 loop reads CSAGLAGYEQFF. The CDR3, as DNA: TGCAGTGCTGGACTAGCGGGATATGAGCAGTTCTTC.